The 9 T cell receptor beta chains below all came from one sample that was sequenced in a study of technical replicates of blood from several donors. Some clones are missing from TCRdb's copy, which holds only in-frame ones; the method was immunoSEQ multiplex PCR. The top ten clones hold about 0.3% of a sample with some 80,000 clones, about 97% of them seen once. Sequencing used T cells isolated from PBMCs. The origin of the receptors is a human donor in good health.

Written as DNA, the CDR3 is TGCGCCAGCAGCCAAGATGCGATCGGGGCTGAAGCTTTCTTT. Amino acids: CASSQDAIGAEAFF. The J gene is TRBJ1-1, the V gene TRBV4-3; D not certain. In germline, CDR1 is LGHNA, CDR2 YSLEER. The ends were cut back, 0 bases at V and 6 bases at J, with 11 bases in the middle. The CDR3 has 14 residues.

The rearrangement joins TRBV19 to TRBJ2-1, with unresolved D. The CDR3 has 12 residues. Trimming cost V 6 bases and J 4 bases, with 7 bases left between them. The germline V gene has CDR1 LNHDA and CDR2 SQIVND (reference sequence). CDR3 loop: CASSSGYNEQFF. The CDR3 bases are TGTGCCAGTAGCAGTGGTTACAATGAGCAGTTCTTC. Drawing the rest from reference TRBV19 and TRBJ2-1, the complete variable domain is DGGITQSPKYLFRKEGQNVTLSCEQNLNHDAMYWYRQDPGQGLRLIYYSQIVNDFQKGDIAEGYSVSREKKESFPLTVTSAQKNPTAFYLCASSSGYNEQFFGPGTRLTVL.

CDR3 in DNA: TGCGCCAGCAGCCAAGGATCCAGAATGAACACTGAAGCTTTCTTT. Its protein is CASSQGSRMNTEAFF. The chain couples TRBV4-3 to TRBJ1-1; D is uncertain. From germline, CDR1 is LGHNA and CDR2 YSLEER. V lost 1 base, J lost 0 bases, and 9 bases lay in between. There are 15 residues in the CDR3.

The chain joins TRBV7-2 to TRBJ2-1, with D unresolved. The CDR3 has 15 amino acids. V was clipped by 2 bases and J by 0 bases, with 8 bases between them. Germline CDR1 is SGHTA and CDR2 is FQGNSA. CDR3 region: CASSLYPSSYNEQFF. The CDR3 DNA reads as TGTGCCAGCAGCTTATACCCGAGCTCCTACAATGAGCAGTTCTTC.

The V and J genes are TRBV7-8 and TRBJ2-7, with TRBD2 as a possible D gene (8 bases). The CDR3 sequence is 21 residues long. V was trimmed by 8 bases and J by 3 bases, leaving 38 bases between them. Germline V gene sequence: CDR1 SGHVS, CDR2 FQNEAQ. For the CDR3, the DNA is TGTGCCAGCCGTAAATCCAAATCACAGGGGTTACTAGCGGCCCAGAACTACGAGCAGTACTTC. Translating it yields CASRKSKSQGLLAAQNYEQYF. Filled out from reference TRBV7-8 and TRBJ2-7, the complete variable domain reads GAGVSQSPRYKVAKRGQDVALRCDPISGHVSLFWYQQALGQGPEFLTYFQNEAQLDKSGLPSDRFFAERPEGSVSTLKIQRTQQEDSAVYLCASRKSKSQGLLAAQNYEQYFGPGTRLTVT.

The chain employs TRBV19 and TRBJ1-2; D gene ambiguous. V was cut by 8 bases and J by 8 bases, with 18 bases left in between. Germline loops: CDR1 LNHDA, CDR2 SQIVND (reference sequence). The CDR3 sequence is 13 residues long. The CDR3 loop reads CASGSGLRMGYTF. The CDR3 DNA reads TGTGCCAGTGGTAGCGGGCTCCGGATGGGCTACACCTTC.

This chain connects TRBV11-3 to TRBJ2-7; D is uncertain. CDR3 length: 13 residues. Trimming pared 0 bases from V and 3 bases from J, leaving 6 bases between. Germline V lookup: CDR1 SGHNT, CDR2 YENEEA. The CDR3 spells CASSLDPNYEQYF. CDR3 coding DNA: TGTGCCAGCAGCTTAGACCCTAACTACGAGCAGTACTTC.

V is TRBV10-3 and J is TRBJ1-5; D is perhaps TRBD1 (5 bases). Germline-derived CDR1 and CDR2 are ENHRY and SYGVKD. V shed 0 bases and J shed 7 bases, with 10 bases lying between them. The CDR3 has 14 amino acids. The CDR3 is CAISESGGRQPQHF. CDR3 coding DNA: TGTGCCATCAGTGAGTCCGGGGGAAGGCAGCCCCAGCATTTT.

In its sample, this clone was seen once. DNA of the CDR3: TGCAGCGTTGACGGACAGGGGGAGACTGAAGCTTTCTTT. Protein: CSVDGQGETEAFF. This rearrangement joins TRBV29-1 to TRBJ1-1; TRBD1 agrees at 10 bases. CDR3 length: 13 amino acids. The junction had 3 bases not matched to a gene; V was cut back by 3 bases and J by 5 bases. Germline V gives CDR1 SQVTM, CDR2 ANQGSEA.